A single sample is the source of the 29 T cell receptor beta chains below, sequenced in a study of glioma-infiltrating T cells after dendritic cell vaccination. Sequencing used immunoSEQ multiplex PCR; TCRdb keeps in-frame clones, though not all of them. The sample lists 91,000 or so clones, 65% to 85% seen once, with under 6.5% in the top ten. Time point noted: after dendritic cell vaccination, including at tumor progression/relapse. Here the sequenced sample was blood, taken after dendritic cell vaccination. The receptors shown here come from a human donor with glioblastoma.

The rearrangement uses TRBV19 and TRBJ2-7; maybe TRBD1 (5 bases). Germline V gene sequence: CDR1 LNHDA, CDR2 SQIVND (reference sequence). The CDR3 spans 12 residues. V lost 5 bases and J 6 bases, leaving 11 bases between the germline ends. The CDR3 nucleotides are TGTGCCAGTAGTCCTACAGGTGGCGAGCAGTACTTC. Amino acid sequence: CASSPTGGEQYF.

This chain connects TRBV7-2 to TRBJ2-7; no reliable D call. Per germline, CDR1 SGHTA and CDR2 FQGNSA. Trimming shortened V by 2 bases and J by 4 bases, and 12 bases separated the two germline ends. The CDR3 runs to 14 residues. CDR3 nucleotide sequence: TGTGCCAGCAGCTTACAATATGGAGAATACGAGCAGTACTTC. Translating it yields CASSLQYGEYEQYF.

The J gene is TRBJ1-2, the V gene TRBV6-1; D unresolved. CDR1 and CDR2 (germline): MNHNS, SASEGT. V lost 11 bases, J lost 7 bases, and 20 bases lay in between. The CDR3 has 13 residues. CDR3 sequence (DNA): TGTGCCTCTTATAAACGGGAAAGCGGTGGCTACACCTTC. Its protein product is CASYKRESGGYTF.

As DNA, the CDR3 is TGCGCCAGCAGCTTGGCCCTAAGCACTGAAGCTTTCTTT. Residues: CASSLALSTEAFF. The chain has TRBV5-1 and TRBJ1-1; D gene uncertain. The V end was cut by 0 bases, the J end by 4 bases, with 7 bases between. The CDR3 is 13 residues long. Germline CDR1 and CDR2: SGHRS and YFSETQ.

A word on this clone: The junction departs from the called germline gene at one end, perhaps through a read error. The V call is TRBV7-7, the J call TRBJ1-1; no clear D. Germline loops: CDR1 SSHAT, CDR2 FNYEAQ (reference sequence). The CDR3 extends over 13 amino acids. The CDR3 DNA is TGTGCTAGCAGCTCCCAGGCGGGCACTGAAGCTTTCTTT. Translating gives CASSSQAGTEAFF.

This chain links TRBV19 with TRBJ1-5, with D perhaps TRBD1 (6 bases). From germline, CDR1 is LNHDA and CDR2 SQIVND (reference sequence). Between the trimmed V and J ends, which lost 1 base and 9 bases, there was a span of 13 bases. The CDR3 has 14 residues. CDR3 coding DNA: TGTGCCAGTAGTATAGGAGGGGGTAACGGGCCCCAGCATTTT. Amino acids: CASSIGGGNGPQHF. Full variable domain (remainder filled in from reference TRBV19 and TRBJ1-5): DGGITQSPKYLFRKEGQNVTLSCEQNLNHDAMYWYRQDPGQGLRLIYYSQIVNDFQKGDIAEGYSVSREKKESFPLTVTSAQKNPTAFYLCASSIGGGNGPQHFGDGTRLSIL.

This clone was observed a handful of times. CDR3 protein: CASNQGAPPYGYTF. CDR3 in DNA: TGTGCCAGCAATCAGGGGGCTCCGCCCTATGGCTACACCTTC. This chain connects TRBV2 to TRBJ1-2; 8 nucleotides agree with TRBD1. There are 14 residues in the CDR3. Germline CDR1 reads SNHLY; CDR2 reads FYNNEI. J was trimmed by 4 bases and V by 7 bases; bases with no gene match: 8.

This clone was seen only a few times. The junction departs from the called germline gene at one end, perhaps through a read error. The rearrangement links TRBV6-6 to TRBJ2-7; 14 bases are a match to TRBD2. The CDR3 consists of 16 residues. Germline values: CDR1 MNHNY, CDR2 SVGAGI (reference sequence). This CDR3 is CATSAPGTSGSWEQYF. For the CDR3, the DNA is TGTGCCACCAGTGCCCCTGGGACTAGCGGGAGTTGGGAGCAGTACTTC.

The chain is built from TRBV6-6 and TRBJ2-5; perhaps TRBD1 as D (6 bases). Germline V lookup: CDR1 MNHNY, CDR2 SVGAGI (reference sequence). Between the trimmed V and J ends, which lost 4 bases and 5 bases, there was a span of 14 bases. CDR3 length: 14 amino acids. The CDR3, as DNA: TGTGCCAGCAGTTCCCCAGGGGCGGTCGAGACCCAGTACTTC. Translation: CASSSPGAVETQYF.

The CDR3 loop is CASSYSSVGSGNTIYF. DNA of the CDR3: TGTGCCAGCAGTTACTCGAGTGTCGGCTCTGGAAACACCATATATTTT. The chain links TRBV6-5 to TRBJ1-3; D unresolved. Germline V gene lookup returns CDR1 MNHEY and CDR2 SVGAGI. This CDR3 has 16 residues. V was pared by 0 bases and J by 0 bases, with 9 bases between.

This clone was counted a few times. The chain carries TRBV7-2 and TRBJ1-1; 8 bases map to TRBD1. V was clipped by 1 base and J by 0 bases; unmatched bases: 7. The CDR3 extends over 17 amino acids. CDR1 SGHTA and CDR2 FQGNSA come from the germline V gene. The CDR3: CASSLGQGRNVNTEAFF. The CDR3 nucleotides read TGTGCCAGCAGCTTAGGACAGGGGCGTAATGTGAACACTGAAGCTTTCTTT. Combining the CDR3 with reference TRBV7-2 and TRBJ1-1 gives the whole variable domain GAGVSQSPSNKVTEKGKDVELRCDPISGHTALYWYRQSLGQGLEFLIYFQGNSAPDKSGLPSDRFSAERTGGSVSTLTIQRTQQEDSAVYLCASSLGQGRNVNTEAFFGQGTRLTVV.

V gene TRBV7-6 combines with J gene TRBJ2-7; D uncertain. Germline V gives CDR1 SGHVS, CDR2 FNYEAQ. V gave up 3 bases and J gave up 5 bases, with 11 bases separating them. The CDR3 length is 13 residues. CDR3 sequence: CASSLALRNEQYF. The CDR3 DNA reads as TGTGCCAGCAGCTTGGCGTTGCGGAACGAGCAGTACTTC. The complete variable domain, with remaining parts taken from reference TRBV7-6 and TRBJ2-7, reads GAGVSQSPRYKVTKRGQDVALRCDPISGHVSLYWYRQALGQGPEFLTYFNYEAQQDKSGLPNDRFSAERPEGSISTLTIQRTEQRDSAMYRCASSLALRNEQYFGPGTRLTVT.

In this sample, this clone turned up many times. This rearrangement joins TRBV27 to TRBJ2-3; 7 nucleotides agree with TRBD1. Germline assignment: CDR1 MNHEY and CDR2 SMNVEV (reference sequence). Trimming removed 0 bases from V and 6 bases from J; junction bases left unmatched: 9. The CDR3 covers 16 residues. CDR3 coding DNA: TGTGCCAGCAGTTTATCGAGAGAGGGGGCAGATGATACGCAGTATTTT. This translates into CASSLSREGADDTQYF.

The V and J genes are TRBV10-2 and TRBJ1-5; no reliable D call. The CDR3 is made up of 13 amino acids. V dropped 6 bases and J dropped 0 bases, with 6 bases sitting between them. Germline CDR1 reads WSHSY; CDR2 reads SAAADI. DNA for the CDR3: TGCGCCAGCAGCCTTAATAGCAATCAGCCCCAGCATTTT. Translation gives CASSLNSNQPQHF.

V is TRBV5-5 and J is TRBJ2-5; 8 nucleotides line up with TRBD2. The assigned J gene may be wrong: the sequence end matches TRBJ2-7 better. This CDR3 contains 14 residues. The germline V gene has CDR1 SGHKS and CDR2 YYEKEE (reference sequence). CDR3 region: CASSLSGSPGEQYF. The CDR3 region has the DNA TGTGCCAGCAGCTTGAGCGGGAGTCCCGGCGAGCAGTACTTC.

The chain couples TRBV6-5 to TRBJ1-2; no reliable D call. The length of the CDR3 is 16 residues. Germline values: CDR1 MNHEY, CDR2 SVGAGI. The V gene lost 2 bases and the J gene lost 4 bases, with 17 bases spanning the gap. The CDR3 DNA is TGTGCCAGCAGTTACGTCGGCGGCCCAGTCGTCTATGGCTACACCTTC. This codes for CASSYVGGPVVYGYTF.

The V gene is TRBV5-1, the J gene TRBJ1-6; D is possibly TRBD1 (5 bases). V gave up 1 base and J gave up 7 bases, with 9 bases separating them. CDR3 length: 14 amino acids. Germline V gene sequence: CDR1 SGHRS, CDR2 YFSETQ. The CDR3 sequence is CASSLTGENSPLHF. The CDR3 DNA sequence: TGCGCCAGCAGCTTGACGGGGGAGAATTCACCCCTCCACTTT.

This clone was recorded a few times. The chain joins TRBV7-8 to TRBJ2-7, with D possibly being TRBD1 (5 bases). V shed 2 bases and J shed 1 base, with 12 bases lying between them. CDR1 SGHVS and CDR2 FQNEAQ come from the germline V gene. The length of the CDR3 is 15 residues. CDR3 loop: CASSLPAGLSYEQYF. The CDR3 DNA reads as TGTGCCAGCAGCTTACCGGCAGGGCTGTCCTACGAGCAGTACTTC.

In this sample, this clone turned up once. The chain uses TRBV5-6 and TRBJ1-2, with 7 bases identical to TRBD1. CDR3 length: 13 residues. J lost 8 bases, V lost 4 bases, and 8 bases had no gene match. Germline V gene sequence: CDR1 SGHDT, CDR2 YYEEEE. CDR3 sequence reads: CASSPTGALGYTF. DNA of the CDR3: TGTGCCAGCAGCCCCACAGGGGCCCTGGGCTACACCTTC. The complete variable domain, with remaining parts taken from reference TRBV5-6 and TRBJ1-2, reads DAGVTQSPTHLIKTRGQQVTLRCSPKSGHDTVSWYQQALGQGPQFIFQYYEEEERQRGNFPDRFSGHQFPNYSSELNVNALLLGDSALYLCASSPTGALGYTFGSGTRLTVV.

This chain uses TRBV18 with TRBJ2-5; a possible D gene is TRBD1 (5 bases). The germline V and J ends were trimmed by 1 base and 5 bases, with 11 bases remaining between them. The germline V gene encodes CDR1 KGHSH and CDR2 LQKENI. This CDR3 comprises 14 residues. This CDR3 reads CASSPQGIGETQYF. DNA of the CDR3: TGTGCCAGCTCACCACAGGGGATTGGTGAGACCCAGTACTTC. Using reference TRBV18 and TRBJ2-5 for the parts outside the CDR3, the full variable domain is NAGVMQNPRHLVRRRGQEARLRCSPMKGHSHVYWYRQLPEEGLKFMVYLQKENIIDESGMPKERFSAEFPKEGPSILRIQQVVRGDSAAYFCASSPQGIGETQYFGPGTRLLVL.

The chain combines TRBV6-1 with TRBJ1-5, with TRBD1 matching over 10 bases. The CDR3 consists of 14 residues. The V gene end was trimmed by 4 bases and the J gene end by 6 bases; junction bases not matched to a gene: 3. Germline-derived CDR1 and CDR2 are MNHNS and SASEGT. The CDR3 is CASSGTGGGQPQHF. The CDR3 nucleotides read TGTGCCAGCAGTGGGACAGGGGGAGGTCAGCCCCAGCATTTT.

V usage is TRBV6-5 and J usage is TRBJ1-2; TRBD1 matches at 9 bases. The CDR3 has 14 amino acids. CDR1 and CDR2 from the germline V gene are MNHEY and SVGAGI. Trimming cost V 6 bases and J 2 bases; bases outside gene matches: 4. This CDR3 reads CASRRGQGNYGYTF. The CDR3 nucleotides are TGTGCCAGCAGGAGAGGACAGGGGAACTATGGCTACACCTTC.

The CDR3 loop is CASSRGQYTEAFF. Written as DNA, the CDR3 is TGTGCCAGCAGCAGGGGACAGTACACTGAAGCTTTCTTT. This sequence joins TRBV7-8 and TRBJ1-1; 7 nucleotides line up with TRBD1. The CDR3 totals 13 residues. Germline V CDR1 and CDR2: SGHVS, FQNEAQ. V shed 5 bases, J shed 3 bases, and the junction held 3 bases outside the gene matches.

The DNA of the CDR3 is TGTGCCAGTAGTATTGTGGGACAGACGATGACGCCCCAGCATTTT. Protein product: CASSIVGQTMTPQHF. The rearrangement joins TRBV19 to TRBJ1-5; 7 bases fit TRBD1. The CDR3 covers 15 residues. V lost 3 bases and J lost 9; bases outside the gene matches: 11. In germline, CDR1 is LNHDA, CDR2 SQIVND (reference sequence).

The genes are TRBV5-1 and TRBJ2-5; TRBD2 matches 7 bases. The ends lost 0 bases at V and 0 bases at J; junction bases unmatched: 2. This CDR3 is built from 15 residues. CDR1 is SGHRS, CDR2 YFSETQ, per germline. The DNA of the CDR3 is TGCGCCAGCAGCTTGGGAGGACTAGACCAAGAGACCCAGTACTTC. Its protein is CASSLGGLDQETQYF.

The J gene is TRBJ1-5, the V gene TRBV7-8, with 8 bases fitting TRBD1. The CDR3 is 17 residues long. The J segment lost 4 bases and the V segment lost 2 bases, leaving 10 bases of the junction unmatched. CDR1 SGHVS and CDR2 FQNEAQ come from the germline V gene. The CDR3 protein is CASSLQGALPANQPQHF. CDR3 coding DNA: TGTGCCAGCAGCTTACAGGGGGCATTACCCGCGAATCAGCCCCAGCATTTT.

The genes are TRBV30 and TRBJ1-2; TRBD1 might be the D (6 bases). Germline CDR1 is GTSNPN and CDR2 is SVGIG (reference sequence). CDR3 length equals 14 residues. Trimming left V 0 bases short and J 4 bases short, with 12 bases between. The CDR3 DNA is TGTGCCTGGAGTGTAGGGGGTTACTTCTATGGCTACACCTTC. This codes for CAWSVGGYFYGYTF. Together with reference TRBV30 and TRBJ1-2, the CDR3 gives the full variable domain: SQTIHQWPATLVQPVGSPLSLECTVEGTSNPNLYWYRQAAGRGLQLLFYSVGIGQISSEVPQNLSASRPQDRQFILSSKKLLLSDSGFYLCAWSVGGYFYGYTFGSGTRLTVV.

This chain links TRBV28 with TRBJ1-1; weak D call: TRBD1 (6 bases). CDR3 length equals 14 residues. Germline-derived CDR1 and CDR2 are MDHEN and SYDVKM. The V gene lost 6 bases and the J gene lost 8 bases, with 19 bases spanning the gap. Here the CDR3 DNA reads TGTGCCAGCAGCCCCTTTGGGGGGGCCCCCGAAGCTTTCTTT. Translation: CASSPFGGAPEAFF.

The CDR3 loop is CASSSGLAGGGTQYF. DNA of the CDR3: TGTGCCAGCAGCTCGGGACTAGCGGGAGGGGGGACCCAGTACTTC. V is TRBV7-6 and J is TRBJ2-5; 16 nucleotides match TRBD2. The CDR3 is 15 amino acids. Losses at the gene ends were 4 bases for V and 7 bases for J; bases not matched to a gene: 3. From germline, CDR1 is SGHVS and CDR2 FNYEAQ.